These 7 T cell receptor beta chains originate from one sample sequenced in a study of PD-1 blockade in classical Hodgkin lymphoma. TCRdb's table, derived via immunoSEQ multiplex PCR, lists solely in-frame clones and lacks some. The data hold 20,000 to 30,000 clones, with about 83% observed a single time. Every patient was affected by relapse after autologous stem cell transplantation, while exposure to brentuximab vedotin was not uniform. The sample here was peripheral blood mononuclear cells (PBMCs), taken before the second cycle of nivolumab. These receptors were obtained from a human donor with classical Hodgkin lymphoma.

The chain carries TRBV28 and TRBJ2-7; D gene unclear. The V gene's germline CDR1 is MDHEN and CDR2 SYDVKM. The V and J ends lost 4 bases and 7 bases respectively, with 23 bases between them. The CDR3 is made up of 16 amino acids. DNA of the CDR3: TGTGCCAGCAGTTCCCTATCGTCGGCCCGTGGGCGAGAGCAGTACTTC. Protein sequence: CASSSLSSARGREQYF. The full variable domain, completed using reference TRBV28 and TRBJ2-7, is DVKVTQSSRYLVKRTGEKVFLECVQDMDHENMFWYRQDPGLGLRLIYFSYDVKMKEKGDIPEGYSVSREKKERFSLILESASTNQTSMYLCASSSLSSARGREQYFGPGTRLTVT.

This clone has a handful of counts. The CDR3, as DNA: TGCGCCAGCAGCTCGGGACTAGCGGGAGTGGATACGCAGTATTTT. Translated: CASSSGLAGVDTQYF. The chain combines TRBV5-1 with TRBJ2-3; 14 bases are shared with TRBD2. The ends lost 3 bases at V and 6 bases at J; junction bases unmatched: 3. Germline values: CDR1 SGHRS, CDR2 YFSETQ. This CDR3 comprises 15 residues.

The chain recombines TRBV19 with TRBJ2-7; the D is unclear. Germline V gene data show CDR1 as LNHDA and CDR2 as SQIVND (reference sequence). The length of the CDR3 is 13 residues. V was clipped by 1 base and J by 2 bases, with 6 bases between them. In DNA form, the CDR3 reads TGTGCCAGTAGTATAGGGGGAACCTACGAGCAGTACTTC. Encoded protein: CASSIGGTYEQYF.

This sequence joins TRBV5-1 and TRBJ1-4, with a weak D call TRBD1 (6 bases). Trimming pared 2 bases from V and 8 bases from J, leaving 13 bases between. This CDR3 has 14 amino acids. The V gene's germline CDR1 is SGHRS and CDR2 YFSETQ. CDR3 sequence: CASSFGAGDEKLFF. In DNA form, the CDR3 reads TGCGCCAGCAGCTTTGGGGCAGGGGACGAAAAACTGTTTTTT.

The chain combines TRBV11-3 with TRBJ2-1; D unclear. The germline V gene encodes CDR1 SGHNT and CDR2 YENEEA. The CDR3 is 13 amino acids. Trimming cost V 5 bases and J 6 bases, with 11 bases left between them. The DNA of the CDR3 is TGTGCCAGCAGCCTGGGCCCGTCCAATGAGCAGTTCTTC. Encoded protein: CASSLGPSNEQFF. Supplemented by reference TRBV11-3 and TRBJ2-1, the full variable domain reads EAGVVQSPRYKIIEKKQPVAFWCNPISGHNTLYWYLQNLGQGPELLIRYENEEAVDDSQLPKDRFSAERLKGVDSTLKIQPAELGDSAVYLCASSLGPSNEQFFGPGTRLTVL.

This clone was seen more than once but under ten times. The CDR3 DNA follows: TGTGCCAGCAGTTACTCGCTGGGAAGAAGAGAGCAGTACTTC. Protein: CASSYSLGRREQYF. The V gene is TRBV6-5, the J gene TRBJ2-7, with D uncertain. The CDR3 is made up of 14 amino acids. CDR1 is MNHEY and CDR2 is SVGAGI in the germline V gene. The V gene lost 0 bases and the J gene lost 7 bases, with 13 bases spanning the gap.

The V call is TRBV5-4, the J call TRBJ1-2; D gene unclear. The CDR3 consists of 13 residues. The V and J ends lost 1 base and 2 bases respectively, with 6 bases between them. Looked up from germline, CDR1 is SGHNT and CDR2 is YYREEE (reference sequence). The CDR3 DNA reads TGTGCCAGCAGCTTGTCTGCAAACTATGGCTACACCTTC. Protein: CASSLSANYGYTF.